The clone carrying this T cell receptor (beta chain) was found once. The record originates from a study of blood T cell repertoires in COVID-19. At the level of the study: The origin of the acute and convalescent COVID-19 samples was the United States, Italy and Spain. T cells, B-cell-depleted T cells, or PBMCs provided the cDNA or gDNA that served as material.

Under the authors' procedure: For nucleated cells, counts were estimated from reference gene primer amplification. The repertoire was sequenced with immunoSEQ multiplex PCR; TCRdb's copy has only in-frame clones and lacks some. D and trimming were read from the DNA, whereas the V and J calls and clone size are those reported in that table. This sample has about 160,000 clones, with roughly 80% found just once. The germline CDR1 and CDR2 sequences are ENHRY and SYGVKD. The CDR3 contains 14 residues. Trimming removed 6 bases from V and 5 bases from J; junction bases left unmatched: 5. Sequencing input: peripheral blood. J is TRBJ2-7 and V is TRBV10-3; 12 bases are a match to TRBD2. The sequence came from an older man with acute or convalescent COVID-19. The CDR3 sequence is CAIRTSGGTHEQYF. The DNA of the CDR3 is TGTGCCATCAGAACTAGCGGGGGGACCCACGAGCAGTACTTC.